These 25 T cell receptor beta chains share one sample of origin, sequenced in a study of blood T cell repertoires in COVID-19. Sequencing was performed with immunoSEQ multiplex PCR; in TCRdb, only in-frame clones are kept and a portion is missing. The sample includes 150,000 to 200,000 clones, just over 85% of them seen just once. Sequencing was performed on PBMCs or T cells enriched from blood (not recorded which). These receptors were collected from a young woman who had recovered from COVID-19.

This clone was seen a single time. The V and J genes are TRBV18 and TRBJ1-1, with a tentative D call TRBD1 (6 bases). V shed 5 bases and J shed 1 base, with 14 bases lying between them. This CDR3 region has 15 residues. The V gene's germline CDR1 is KGHSH and CDR2 LQKENI. The CDR3 DNA is TGTGCCAGCTCAGGTCTTCGGGACAAGAACACTGAAGCTTTCTTT. Translating gives CASSGLRDKNTEAFF.

The count of this clone is one. V is TRBV6-5 and J is TRBJ1-1, with D tentatively TRBD1 (5 bases). Per the germline V gene, CDR1 is MNHEY and CDR2 is SVGAGI. The CDR3 is 13 residues long. The ends were cut back, 8 bases at V and 1 base at J, with 11 bases in the middle. CDR3 protein: CASGGGKNTEAFF. The CDR3 bases are TGTGCCAGCGGGGGGGGAAAGAACACTGAAGCTTTCTTT.

The CDR3 loop reads CASSPRTGMNTEAFF. The CDR3 coding sequence is TGTGCCAGCAGCCCTCGGACAGGCATGAACACTGAAGCTTTCTTT. This chain joins TRBV7-2 and TRBJ1-1; 7 bases map to TRBD1. Looked up from germline, CDR1 is SGHTA and CDR2 is FQGNSA. The J segment lost 0 bases and the V segment lost 5 bases, leaving 6 bases of the junction unmatched. CDR3 length: 15 residues.

The J gene is TRBJ1-5, the V gene TRBV2, with D possibly matching TRBD1 (5 bases). Germline V gene sequence: CDR1 SNHLY, CDR2 FYNNEI. The CDR3 is 15 amino acids. V was pared by 4 bases and J by 7 bases, with 17 bases between. DNA for the CDR3: TGTGCCAGCAGTGGGGCTAGTGGTAGGGGACAGCCCCAGCATTTT. Its translation is CASSGASGRGQPQHF.

The chain recombines TRBV2 with TRBJ2-5, with D possibly matching TRBD2 (5 bases). This CDR3 has 13 residues. V dropped 5 bases and J dropped 5 bases, with 12 bases sitting between them. Germline loops: CDR1 SNHLY, CDR2 FYNNEI. CDR3 in amino acids: CASSSYGGETQYF. The CDR3 DNA sequence: TGTGCCAGCAGTTCCTATGGCGGGGAGACCCAGTACTTC.

The chain employs TRBV27 and TRBJ2-2; TRBD2 agrees at 9 bases. The CDR3 runs to 17 residues. Germline V gene lookup returns CDR1 MNHEY and CDR2 SMNVEV (reference sequence). The V gene end was trimmed by 7 bases and the J gene end by 0 bases; junction bases not matched to a gene: 9. The chain's CDR3 is CASTSSSSGANTGELFF. CDR3 coding DNA: TGTGCCAGCACCTCCTCCTCTAGCGGGGCGAACACCGGGGAGCTGTTTTTT.

The chain recombines TRBV18 with TRBJ1-5, with 9 positions matching TRBD1. CDR1 is KGHSH, CDR2 LQKENI, per germline. The length of the CDR3 is 15 residues. V lost 2 bases to trimming and J lost 4 bases; unmatched junction nucleotides: 3. CDR3 sequence reads: CASSPDRGTNQPQHF. The CDR3, as DNA: TGTGCCAGCTCACCAGACAGGGGGACGAATCAGCCCCAGCATTTT.

In this sample, this clone turned up once. This chain links TRBV29-1 with TRBJ1-5; tentatively, D is TRBD1 (5 bases). Germline loops: CDR1 SQVTM, CDR2 ANQGSEA. The V end lost 5 bases, the J end lost 8 bases, and 16 bases lay between the germline ends. CDR3 length equals 13 residues. The CDR3, as DNA: TGCAGCGTTTCGTCAGGGCCCGGTGAGCCCCAGCATTTT. It yields the protein CSVSSGPGEPQHF.

The CDR3 is CASSSAGTARTDTQYF. The DNA of the CDR3 is TGTGCCAGCAGCTCTGCGGGGACAGCTCGCACAGATACGCAGTATTTT. V usage is TRBV7-9 and J usage is TRBJ2-3; weak D call: TRBD1 (7 bases). The germline V and J ends were trimmed by 4 bases and 1 base, with 15 bases remaining between them. Germline V gene data show CDR1 as SEHNR and CDR2 as FQNEAQ (reference sequence). The CDR3 sequence is 16 residues long.

This chain links TRBV5-6 with TRBJ2-2; TRBD2 matches at 7 bases. J gave up 4 bases and V 2 bases, and 11 bases lay outside the gene matches. Germline-derived CDR1 and CDR2 are SGHDT and YYEEEE. This CDR3 is 17 amino acids long. The CDR3 DNA sequence: TGTGCCAGCAGCTTTGACGGGAGGACCGAGGGCACCGGGGAGCTGTTTTTT. Translating gives CASSFDGRTEGTGELFF.

The chain joins TRBV10-2 to TRBJ1-1; 9 positions agree with TRBD1. V gave up 3 bases and J gave up 3 bases; unmatched junction bases: 2. CDR1 WSHSY and CDR2 SAAADI come from the germline V gene. CDR3 length: 14 amino acids. CDR3 in amino acids: CASSDDRGYTEAFF. In DNA, the CDR3 is TGCGCCAGCAGTGACGACAGGGGGTACACTGAAGCTTTCTTT.

The chain joins TRBV28 to TRBJ2-1; 9 nucleotides line up with TRBD1. The J segment lost 7 bases and the V segment lost 6 bases, leaving 7 bases of the junction unmatched. The CDR3 consists of 14 residues. Germline values: CDR1 MDHEN, CDR2 SYDVKM. The CDR3 DNA reads TGTGCCAGCAGGCGACAGGGGGTAAGGAATGAGCAGTTCTTC. Residues: CASRRQGVRNEQFF.

The chain recombines TRBV4-2 with TRBJ2-2, with D possibly matching TRBD2 (7 bases). Germline V gene lookup returns CDR1 LGHNA and CDR2 YNFKEQ. V was shortened by 4 bases and J by 4 bases, with 10 bases between the two germline ends. The CDR3 spans 14 residues. CDR3: CASSPRGGTGELFF. The CDR3 nucleotides read TGTGCCAGCAGCCCTAGGGGGGGCACCGGGGAGCTGTTTTTT.

This chain connects TRBV25-1 to TRBJ2-1, with 7 nucleotides matching TRBD1. Germline loops: CDR1 MGHDK, CDR2 SYGVNS. The CDR3 totals 16 residues. The junction had 12 bases not matched to a gene; V was cut back by 3 bases and J by 7 bases. CDR3 sequence (DNA): TGTGCCAGCAGTGACTTAGGGACAGTCCAAGGGAATGAGCAGTTCTTC. It is translated as CASSDLGTVQGNEQFF.

This clone was seen a handful of times. The chain links TRBV28 to TRBJ1-2, with 7 bases aligning to TRBD1. This CDR3 region has 15 residues. Germline V gives CDR1 MDHEN, CDR2 SYDVKM. Trimming took 6 bases from V and 6 from J; bases not matched to a gene: 13. Here the CDR3 DNA reads TGTGCCAGCAGGGGGTCCGCGACAGGGATGAATGGCTACACCTTC. It specifies CASRGSATGMNGYTF.

The V gene is TRBV20-1, the J gene TRBJ2-5, with a possible D match to TRBD2 (6 bases). Germline-derived CDR1 and CDR2 are DFQATT and SNEGSKA (reference sequence). The CDR3 consists of 11 residues. Trimming left V 6 bases short and J 2 bases short, with 7 bases between. CDR3 sequence reads: CSAAGQETQYF. CDR3 DNA sequence: TGCAGTGCGGCGGGGCAAGAGACCCAGTACTTC.

The V and J genes are TRBV2 and TRBJ1-1; 8 bases are shared with TRBD1. This CDR3 region has 16 residues. With V trimmed by 5 bases and J by 0 bases, 8 bases remained unmatched. The germline V gene encodes CDR1 SNHLY and CDR2 FYNNEI. The CDR3 bases are TGTGCCAGCAGTCCCTCAGGGGGCACCCTGAACACTGAAGCTTTCTTT. Amino acids: CASSPSGGTLNTEAFF.

The chain joins TRBV5-1 to TRBJ1-5, with 7 bases matching TRBD1. CDR1 SGHRS and CDR2 YFSETQ come from the germline V gene. The CDR3 runs to 15 residues. V lost 0 bases to trimming and J lost 2 bases; unmatched junction nucleotides: 2. The CDR3 spells CASSLEGAGNQPQHF. The CDR3 DNA reads as TGCGCCAGCAGCTTGGAGGGGGCAGGCAATCAGCCCCAGCATTTT.

In regard to this clone: This specimen includes other DNA sequences encoding the same CDR3. The gene calls are TRBV2 and TRBJ2-7, with D possibly being TRBD1 (6 bases). CDR3 size: 14 residues. V gave up 1 base and J gave up 3 bases, with 10 bases separating them. Germline-derived CDR1 and CDR2 are SNHLY and FYNNEI. As DNA, the CDR3 is TGTGCCAGCAGTGAAGGCGGACAGAACTACGAGCAGTACTTC. Encoded protein: CASSEGGQNYEQYF.

The CDR3 region is CASSYYRTDTQYF. The DNA of the CDR3 is TGTGCCAGTAGTTACTACCGCACAGATACGCAGTATTTT. The V and J genes are TRBV19 and TRBJ2-3; D not certain. Trimming removed 5 bases at V and 1 base at J, with 7 bases between. Germline CDR1 LNHDA, CDR2 SQIVND (reference sequence). The CDR3 totals 13 residues.

This sequence joins TRBV24-1 and TRBJ2-2; TRBD1 might be the D (6 bases). The CDR3 is 16 residues long. V lost 4 bases and J 1 base, leaving 12 bases between the germline ends. The germline CDR1 and CDR2 sequences are KGHDR and SFDVKD. The CDR3 spells CATSDRSDRNTGELFF. CDR3 nucleotide sequence: TGTGCCACCAGTGACCGATCGGACAGGAACACCGGGGAGCTGTTTTTT.

This clone was detected once. The chain has TRBV27 and TRBJ2-6; D might be TRBD2 (5 bases). The CDR3 is 14 amino acids. With 4 bases removed from V and 1 base from J, the gap between germline ends came to 5 bases. The V gene's germline CDR1 is MNHEY and CDR2 SMNVEV (reference sequence). The CDR3 here is CASSSGSGANVLTF. CDR3 in DNA: TGTGCCAGCAGTTCGGGGTCTGGGGCCAACGTCCTGACTTTC. Full variable domain (rest looked up from reference TRBV27 and TRBJ2-6): EAQVTQNPRYLITVTGKKLTVTCSQNMNHEYMSWYRQDPGLGLRQIYYSMNVEVTDKGDVPEGYKVSRKEKRNFPLILESPSPNQTSLYFCASSSGSGANVLTFGAGSRLTVL.

CDR3 bases: TGCGCCAGCAGCCAAGTACCGTCCTCCGACAGGCACACCTTC. It is translated as CASSQVPSSDRHTF. This chain connects TRBV4-1 to TRBJ1-2; D may be TRBD1 (6 bases). Trimming cost V 1 base and J 12 bases, with 18 bases left between them. Per germline, CDR1 MGHRA and CDR2 YSYEKL. This CDR3 contains 14 residues.

The chain joins TRBV5-1 to TRBJ2-1; TRBD2 matches 9 bases. Losses at the gene ends were 0 bases for V and 0 bases for J; bases not matched to a gene: 4. Germline CDR1 SGHRS, CDR2 YFSETQ. This CDR3 region has 17 residues. The CDR3 reads CASSLGGRDSSYNEQFF. The CDR3 DNA reads as TGCGCCAGCAGCTTGGGCGGGAGGGATAGCTCCTACAATGAGCAGTTCTTC.

This clone was seen a handful of times. This rearrangement joins TRBV11-2 to TRBJ2-7; 8 positions agree with TRBD2. V lost 1 base to trimming and J lost 5 bases; unmatched junction nucleotides: 4. CDR1 and CDR2 (germline): SGHAT, FQNNGV. There are 14 residues in the CDR3. CDR3 nucleotides: TGTGCCAGCAGCTTAGCGGGAGGGCCTCACGAGCAGTACTTC. Its translation: CASSLAGGPHEQYF.